This record looks at one T cell receptor (beta chain) sequence and its context. As originally analysed: It was from reference gene primer amplification that nucleated cell counts were estimated. Data came from immunoSEQ multiplex PCR; TCRdb stores just in-frame clones and leaves some out. V, J and clone size are those of that table, while D and trimming were read from the DNA. The data contain approximately 120,000 clones, about 80% of them singletons. These data come from a study of blood T cell repertoires in COVID-19. For the study at large: Both acute and convalescent COVID-19 samples were obtained from the United States, Italy and Spain. From T cells, B-cell-depleted T cells, or PBMCs came the material, which was cDNA or gDNA.

This CDR3 spans 15 amino acids. Trimming stripped 1 base from V and 5 bases from J, with 14 bases between. Per germline, CDR1 SEHNR and CDR2 FQNEAQ (reference sequence). The source is a human donor in a cohort sampled during active COVID-19. What was sequenced was peripheral blood. The chain uses TRBV7-9 and TRBJ2-5; maybe TRBD2 (6 bases). The CDR3 bases are TGTGCCAGCAGCTTAGTGTCGGGAGCAGTGGAGACCCAGTACTTC. It translates to CASSLVSGAVETQYF.